The 21 T cell receptor beta chains in this list originate from one sample, sequenced in a study of early T cells in non-severe SARS-CoV-2 infection. TCRdb redid the calling of the 5' RACE reads with MiXCR, one entry per CDR3 protein. The sample holds approximately 70,000 distinct CDR3 sequences; 9.5% to 13% are singletons and the top ten take about 7.1%. The sequenced sample was whole blood, obtained at baseline. Receptors originate from an adult who was a healthcare worker with PCR-confirmed SARS-CoV-2 infection or an uninfected control (not recorded which).

The chain carries TRBV14 and TRBJ2-5, with a weak D call TRBD1 (5 bases). Germline values: CDR1 SGHDN, CDR2 FVKESK. The CDR3 is 16 amino acids. V was clipped by 0 bases and J by 2 bases, with 13 bases between them. CDR3 in amino acids: CASSQDRGRVQETQYF. CDR3 DNA: TGTGCCAGCAGCCAAGATCGTGGCAGGGTACAAGAGACCCAGTACTTC.

This clonotype has at least ten counts. CDR3 protein: CSGAGTGVGETQYF. CDR3 nucleotides: TGCAGCGGGGCCGGGACAGGGGTTGGAGAGACCCAGTACTTC. The J gene is TRBJ2-5, the V gene TRBV29-1, with 10 bases aligning to TRBD1. CDR1 SQVTM and CDR2 ANQGSEA come from the germline V gene. The CDR3 totals 14 residues. The J segment lost 4 bases and the V segment lost 7 bases, leaving 9 bases of the junction unmatched.

This clonotype was seen more than once but under ten times. The rearrangement joins TRBV7-2 to TRBJ2-7, with 8 bases fitting TRBD2. With 5 bases clipped from V and 0 bases from J, the junction kept 9 bases outside the gene matches. Germline V CDR1 and CDR2: SGHTA, FQGNSA. The CDR3 length is 16 residues. CDR3 loop: CASSLSSGGRSYEQYF. CDR3 DNA sequence: TGTGCCAGCAGCCTCTCAAGCGGGGGACGCTCCTACGAGCAGTACTTC. Full variable domain (outside the CDR3, taken from reference TRBV7-2 and TRBJ2-7): GAGVSQSPSNKVTEKGKDVELRCDPISGHTALYWYRQSLGQGLEFLIYFQGNSAPDKSGLPSDRFSAERTGGSVSTLTIQRTQQEDSAVYLCASSLSSGGRSYEQYFGPGTRLTVT.

The chain carries TRBV25-1 and TRBJ2-3; weak D call: TRBD2 (6 bases). The V gene's germline CDR1 is MGHDK and CDR2 SYGVNS. The V end was cut by 10 bases, the J end by 2 bases, with 16 bases between. The CDR3 has 14 amino acids. In nucleotides, the CDR3 is TGTGCCACCGAAAAGCGGGTCTCCACAGATACGCAGTATTTT. It translates to CATEKRVSTDTQYF.

This clonotype was observed a handful of times. V is TRBV7-3 and J is TRBJ2-1; D gene ambiguous. The CDR3 totals 13 residues. From germline, CDR1 is SGHTA and CDR2 FQGTGA. V gave up 2 bases and J gave up 6 bases, with 8 bases separating them. The CDR3: CASSLGRINEQFF. Written as DNA, the CDR3 is TGTGCCAGCAGCTTAGGGCGGATCAATGAGCAGTTCTTC. The variable domain in full, with the rest retrieved from reference TRBV7-3 and TRBJ2-1, is GAGVSQTPSNKVTEKGKYVELRCDPISGHTALYWYRQSLGQGPEFLIYFQGTGAADDSGLPNDRFFAVRPEGSVSTLKIQRTERGDSAVYLCASSLGRINEQFFGPGTRLTVL.

This clonotype came up many times. The chain has TRBV19 and TRBJ2-2; 7 nucleotides agree with TRBD1. J gave up 5 bases and V 6 bases, and 9 bases lay outside the gene matches. The germline gives CDR1 LNHDA, CDR2 SQIVND (reference sequence). CDR3 length: 15 residues. The CDR3 protein is CASSWTGSGTGELFF. The CDR3, as DNA: TGTGCCAGTAGCTGGACAGGATCCGGAACCGGGGAGCTGTTTTTT.

This clonotype was counted many times. The gene calls are TRBV2 and TRBJ1-5; 7 nucleotides match TRBD1. Germline-derived CDR1 and CDR2 are SNHLY and FYNNEI. The J segment lost 8 bases and the V segment lost 6 bases, leaving 13 bases of the junction unmatched. The CDR3 runs to 15 residues. This CDR3 is CASSGGDRNLEPQHF. The CDR3 nucleotides are TGTGCCAGCAGCGGAGGGGACAGAAATTTGGAGCCCCAGCATTTT.

In this sample, this clonotype turned up a few times. J is TRBJ2-1 and V is TRBV5-1, with D uncertain. The V and J ends lost 1 base and 3 bases respectively, with 11 bases between them. This CDR3 region has 15 residues. Germline V gene data show CDR1 as SGHRS and CDR2 as YFSETQ. The CDR3 DNA sequence: TGCGCCAGCAGCTTGCAGGTGGAACGCTACAATGAGCAGTTCTTC. Amino acid sequence: CASSLQVERYNEQFF.

This clonotype has a handful of counts. J is TRBJ1-5 and V is TRBV2; D is unresolved. Trimming cost V 7 bases and J 1 base, with 8 bases left between them. The length of the CDR3 is 13 residues. CDR1 and CDR2 from the germline V gene are SNHLY and FYNNEI. Written as DNA, the CDR3 is TGTGCCAGCAATGTAGAGAGCAATCAGCCCCAGCATTTT. This encodes CASNVESNQPQHF.

The chain couples TRBV11-3 to TRBJ1-1; no clear D. Germline V gives CDR1 SGHNT, CDR2 YENEEA. V was clipped by 4 bases and J by 1 base, with 7 bases between them. The CDR3 is 13 residues long. CDR3 sequence: CASSYTRNTEAFF. DNA for the CDR3: TGTGCCAGCAGCTATACAAGGAACACTGAAGCTTTCTTT. The whole variable domain, remainder taken from reference TRBV11-3 and TRBJ1-1, is EAGVVQSPRYKIIEKKQPVAFWCNPISGHNTLYWYLQNLGQGPELLIRYENEEAVDDSQLPKDRFSAERLKGVDSTLKIQPAELGDSAVYLCASSYTRNTEAFFGQGTRLTVV.

This chain joins TRBV5-1 and TRBJ2-4; possibly TRBD2 for D (5 bases). Trimming stripped 2 bases from V and 0 bases from J, with 15 bases between. Per germline, CDR1 SGHRS and CDR2 YFSETQ. CDR3 length: 17 amino acids. The CDR3 bases are TGCGCCAGCAGCTTCGACACTGGAGGACTAGCCAAAAACATTCAGTACTTC. Translation: CASSFDTGGLAKNIQYF.

This clonotype came up many times. The V call is TRBV6-1, the J call TRBJ2-3; a possible D gene is TRBD1 (6 bases). Trimming cost V 6 bases and J 1 base, with 11 bases left between them. Looked up from germline, CDR1 is MNHNS and CDR2 is SASEGT. The CDR3 has 14 residues. The CDR3 region has the DNA TGTGCCAGCAGCTCACAGGGCCGCACAGATACGCAGTATTTT. This translates into CASSSQGRTDTQYF.

This clonotype was counted between two and nine times. The V call is TRBV6-5, the J call TRBJ1-1; possible D gene TRBD1, 5 bases. The CDR3 loop spans 15 amino acids. Trimming took off 2 bases at V and 1 base at J, with 11 bases between the two ends. Germline V CDR1 and CDR2: MNHEY, SVGAGI. CDR3 amino acids: CASSYGDRRNTEAFF. Here the CDR3 DNA reads TGTGCCAGCAGTTACGGAGACAGAAGGAACACTGAAGCTTTCTTT.

The rearrangement joins TRBV7-6 to TRBJ2-3; D uncertain. Germline CDR1 SGHVS, CDR2 FNYEAQ. V lost 1 base to trimming and J lost 9 bases, with 11 bases between them. This CDR3 has 13 residues. CDR3 protein: CASSLGTLETQYF. The CDR3 DNA reads TGTGCCAGCAGCTTAGGAACCTTGGAAACGCAGTATTTT.

This clonotype appeared many times. The chain is built from TRBV6-6 and TRBJ2-7; D possibly corresponds to TRBD2 (5 bases). Trimming pared 7 bases from V and 0 bases from J, leaving 13 bases between. This CDR3 contains 14 residues. CDR1 and CDR2 (germline): MNHNY, SVGAGI (reference sequence). DNA for the CDR3: TGTGCCAGCACGGCGCGGGCGAGCTCCTACGAGCAGTACTTC. Residues: CASTARASSYEQYF.

This clonotype has more than one count but fewer than ten. This chain uses TRBV2 with TRBJ2-2; 8 bases line up with TRBD1. The germline CDR1 and CDR2 sequences are SNHLY and FYNNEI. V gave up 7 bases and J gave up 5 bases; unmatched junction bases: 6. This CDR3 spans 14 amino acids. Here the CDR3 reads CASKLNRGTGELFF. In nucleotides, the CDR3 is TGTGCCAGCAAACTGAACAGGGGGACCGGGGAGCTGTTTTTT.

The sample holds a few counts of this clonotype. The chain joins TRBV6-5 to TRBJ2-6; D is perhaps TRBD1 or TRBD2 (5 bases each). The length of the CDR3 is 17 residues. V was clipped by 7 bases and J by 0 bases, with 16 bases between them. CDR1 and CDR2 (germline): MNHEY, SVGAGI. The CDR3 DNA sequence: TGTGCCAGCACCCCCTGGGGGAAAAGCTCTGGGGCCAACGTCCTGACTTTC. Residues: CASTPWGKSSGANVLTF.

A few counts support this clonotype. The chain uses TRBV12-3 or TRBV12-4 and TRBJ1-2; D uncertain. The CDR3 covers 14 residues. V was shortened by 6 bases and J by 2 bases, with 13 bases between the two germline ends. CDR3 loop: CASSPLQNNYGYTF. CDR3 DNA sequence: TGTGCCAGCAGCCCATTGCAGAACAACTATGGCTACACCTTC.

The chain has TRBV6-5 and TRBJ1-6; the match to TRBD1 covers 7 bases. Trimming at V came to 2 bases and at J to 7 bases, leaving 11 bases not matched to a gene. The CDR3 consists of 17 residues. CDR1 is MNHEY and CDR2 is SVGAGI in the germline V gene. The CDR3 loop reads CASSYGSGTGENSPLHF. The CDR3 bases are TGTGCCAGCAGTTACGGGTCTGGAACAGGGGAGAATTCACCCCTCCACTTT.

This chain joins TRBV6-1 and TRBJ1-6; TRBD1 might be the D (5 bases). The V and J ends lost 6 bases and 8 bases respectively, with 29 bases between them. Germline CDR1 MNHNS, CDR2 SASEGT. The CDR3 has 19 amino acids. CDR3 DNA: TGTGCCAGCAGCCCGAGCCCGGGGAGCAGGGCCTATGGTGATTCACCCCTCCACTTT. This sequence encodes CASSPSPGSRAYGDSPLHF.

The chain joins TRBV29-1 to TRBJ1-1, with D possibly matching TRBD1 (5 bases). V gave up 4 bases and J gave up 4 bases, with 16 bases separating them. This CDR3 comprises 14 residues. Germline assignment: CDR1 SQVTM and CDR2 ANQGSEA. The CDR3 DNA is TGCAGCGTTGTTTACGCTCCGAGGGGCACTGAAGCTTTCTTT. Translation gives CSVVYAPRGTEAFF. The full variable domain, rest sourced from reference TRBV29-1 and TRBJ1-1, is SAVISQKPSRDICQRGTSLTIQCQVDSQVTMMFWYRQQPGQSLTLIATANQGSEATYESGFVIDKFPISRPNLTFSTLTVSNMSPEDSSIYLCSVVYAPRGTEAFFGQGTRLTVV.